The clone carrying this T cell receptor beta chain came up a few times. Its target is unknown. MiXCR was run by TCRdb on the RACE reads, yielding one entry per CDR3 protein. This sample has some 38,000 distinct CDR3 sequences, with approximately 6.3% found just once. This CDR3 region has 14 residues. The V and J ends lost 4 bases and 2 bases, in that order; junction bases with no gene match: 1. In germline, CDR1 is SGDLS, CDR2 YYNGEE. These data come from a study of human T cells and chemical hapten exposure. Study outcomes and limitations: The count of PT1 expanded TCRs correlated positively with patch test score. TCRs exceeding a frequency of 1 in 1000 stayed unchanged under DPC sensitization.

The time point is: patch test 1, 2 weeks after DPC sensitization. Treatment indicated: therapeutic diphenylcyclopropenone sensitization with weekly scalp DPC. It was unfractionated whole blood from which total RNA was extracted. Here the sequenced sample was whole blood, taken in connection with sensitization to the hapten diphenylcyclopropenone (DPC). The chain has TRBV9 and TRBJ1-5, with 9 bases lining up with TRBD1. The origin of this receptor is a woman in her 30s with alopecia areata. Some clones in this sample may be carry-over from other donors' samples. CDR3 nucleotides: TGTGCCAGCAGCCGGGACAGGGGCAATCAGCCCCAGCATTTT. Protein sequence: CASSRDRGNQPQHF.